This TCR beta chain derives from a study of T-cell reconstitution after alpha-beta-depleted transplantation in children. V dropped 1 base and J dropped 6 bases, with 13 bases sitting between them. CDR1 is LNHNV and CDR2 is YYDKDF in the germline V gene (reference sequence). The length of the CDR3 is 15 residues. Preparing the TCRbeta library involved the use of unique molecular identifiers. Using its own MiXCR run on the PCR reads, TCRdb lists one record per CDR3 protein. The sample includes approximately 200,000 distinct CDR3 sequences, just over 14% of them seen just once. The sample in question was PBMCs from the stem cell graft donor, obtained from the stem cell graft. This clonotype was obtained from a human donor who donated a stem cell graft to a child with acute lymphoblastic leukemia. This chain links TRBV15 with TRBJ1-5; D may be TRBD1 (5 bases). The CDR3 region is CATSRGRVNSQPQHF. Here the CDR3 DNA reads TGTGCCACCAGCAGAGGCAGGGTTAACTCTCAGCCCCAGCATTTT.